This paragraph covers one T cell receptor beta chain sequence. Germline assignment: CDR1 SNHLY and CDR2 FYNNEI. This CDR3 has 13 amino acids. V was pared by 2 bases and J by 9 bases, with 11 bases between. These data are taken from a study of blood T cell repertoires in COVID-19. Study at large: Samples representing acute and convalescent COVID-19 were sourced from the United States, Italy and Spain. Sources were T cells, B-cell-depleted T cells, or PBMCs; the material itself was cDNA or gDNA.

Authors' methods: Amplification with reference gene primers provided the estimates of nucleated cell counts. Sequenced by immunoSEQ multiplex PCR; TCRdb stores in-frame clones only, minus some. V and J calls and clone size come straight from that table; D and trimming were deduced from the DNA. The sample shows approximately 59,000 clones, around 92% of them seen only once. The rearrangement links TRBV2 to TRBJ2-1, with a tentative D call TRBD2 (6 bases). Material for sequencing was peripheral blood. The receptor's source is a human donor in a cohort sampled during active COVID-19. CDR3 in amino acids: CASSESGVGEQFF. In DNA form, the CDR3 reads TGTGCCAGCAGTGAATCGGGGGTGGGTGAGCAGTTCTTC.